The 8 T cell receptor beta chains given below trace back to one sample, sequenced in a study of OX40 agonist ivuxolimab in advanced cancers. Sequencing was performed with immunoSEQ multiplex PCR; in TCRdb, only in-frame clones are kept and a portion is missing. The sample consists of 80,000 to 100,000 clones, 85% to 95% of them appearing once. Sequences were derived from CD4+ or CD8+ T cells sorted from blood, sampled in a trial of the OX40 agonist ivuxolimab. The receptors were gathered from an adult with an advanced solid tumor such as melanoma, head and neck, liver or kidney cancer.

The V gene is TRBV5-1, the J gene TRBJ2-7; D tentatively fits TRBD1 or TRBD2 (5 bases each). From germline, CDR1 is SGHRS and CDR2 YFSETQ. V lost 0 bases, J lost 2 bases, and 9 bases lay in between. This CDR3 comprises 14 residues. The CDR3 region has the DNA TGCGCCAGCAGCTTGGCCGGGGCACCCTACGAGCAGTACTTC. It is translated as CASSLAGAPYEQYF.

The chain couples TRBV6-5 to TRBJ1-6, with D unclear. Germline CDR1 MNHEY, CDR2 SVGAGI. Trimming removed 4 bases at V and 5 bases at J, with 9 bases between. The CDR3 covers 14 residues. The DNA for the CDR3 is TGTGCCAGCAGTTTAGGGTCGAATAATTCACCCCTCCACTTT. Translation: CASSLGSNNSPLHF.

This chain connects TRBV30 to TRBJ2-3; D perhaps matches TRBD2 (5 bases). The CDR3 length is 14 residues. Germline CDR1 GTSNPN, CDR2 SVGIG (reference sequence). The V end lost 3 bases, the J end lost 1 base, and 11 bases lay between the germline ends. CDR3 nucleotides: TGTGCCTGGAGACGGACTCGCGGCACAGATACGCAGTATTTT. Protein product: CAWRRTRGTDTQYF. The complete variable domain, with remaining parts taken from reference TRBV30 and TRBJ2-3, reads SQTIHQWPATLVQPVGSPLSLECTVEGTSNPNLYWYRQAAGRGLQLLFYSVGIGQISSEVPQNLSASRPQDRQFILSSKKLLLSDSGFYLCAWRRTRGTDTQYFGPGTRLTVL.

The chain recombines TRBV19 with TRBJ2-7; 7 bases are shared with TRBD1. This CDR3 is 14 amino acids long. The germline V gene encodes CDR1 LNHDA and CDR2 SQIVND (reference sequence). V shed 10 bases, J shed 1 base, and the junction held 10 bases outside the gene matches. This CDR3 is CATSPGDSSYEQYF. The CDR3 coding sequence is TGTGCCACTTCTCCCGGGGACAGTTCCTACGAGCAGTACTTC.

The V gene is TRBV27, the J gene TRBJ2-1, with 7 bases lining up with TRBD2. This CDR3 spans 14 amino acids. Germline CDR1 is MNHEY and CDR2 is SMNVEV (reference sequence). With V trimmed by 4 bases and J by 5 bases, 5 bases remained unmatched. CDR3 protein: CASSWTSGNNEQFF. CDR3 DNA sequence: TGTGCCAGCAGTTGGACTAGTGGGAACAATGAGCAGTTCTTC.

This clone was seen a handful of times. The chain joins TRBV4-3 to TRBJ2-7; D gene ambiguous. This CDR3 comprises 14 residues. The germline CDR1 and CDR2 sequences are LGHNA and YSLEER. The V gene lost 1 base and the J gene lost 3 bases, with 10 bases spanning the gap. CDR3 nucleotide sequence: TGCGCCAGCAGCCAAGTTTGGTCGAGCTACGAGCAGTACTTC. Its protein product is CASSQVWSSYEQYF.

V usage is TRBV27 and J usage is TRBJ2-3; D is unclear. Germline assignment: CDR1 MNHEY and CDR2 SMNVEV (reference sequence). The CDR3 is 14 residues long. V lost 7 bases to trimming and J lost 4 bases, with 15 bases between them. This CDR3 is CASTEIGSPDTQYF. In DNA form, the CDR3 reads TGTGCCAGCACGGAAATCGGATCCCCAGATACGCAGTATTTT.

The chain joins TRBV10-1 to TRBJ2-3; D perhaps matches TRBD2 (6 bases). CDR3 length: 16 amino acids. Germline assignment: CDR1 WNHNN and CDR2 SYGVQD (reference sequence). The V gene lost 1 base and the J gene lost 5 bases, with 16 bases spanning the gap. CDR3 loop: CASSELERAPVDTQYF. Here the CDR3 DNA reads TGCGCCAGCAGTGAGTTGGAGCGGGCTCCGGTAGATACGCAGTATTTT.